This TCR beta chain emerged from a study of T-cell memory formation after mild COVID-19. Study-wide results and caveats: Day 15 to 85 contracting clones showed balanced CD4/CD8; later expanders leaned CD4+.

Germline CDR1 is SEHNR and CDR2 is FQNEAQ (reference sequence). The CDR3 loop spans 16 amino acids. The V segment lost 3 bases and the J segment 2 bases; nucleotides outside the gene matches: 8. Turning to this clonotype: Its antigen is still unknown.

TCRdb re-called the 5' RACE reads with MiXCR, one entry per CDR3 protein. This table holds some 320,000 distinct CDR3 sequences, more than 15% found once. This sequence joins TRBV7-9 and TRBJ2-3; TRBD1 matches at 7 bases. The receptor was isolated from a man younger than 35 who had mild COVID-19 (a few samples of this study predate the infection). Cell type and time point are not known. Specimen: PBMCs or a T cell subset sorted from them (not recorded which). In DNA, the CDR3 is TGTGCCAGCAGCTTCCTACCGGGACAGTACACAGATACGCAGTATTTT. Encoded protein: CASSFLPGQYTDTQYF.